This TCR beta chain was recovered during a study of blood T cell repertoires in COVID-19. Study background: The analysed material was cDNA or gDNA that came from T cells, B-cell-depleted T cells, or PBMCs.

Study processing details: Reference gene primer amplification gave nucleated cell count estimates. Sequencing was performed with immunoSEQ multiplex PCR; in TCRdb, only in-frame clones are kept and a portion is missing. V and J calls and clone size are as listed in that table; D and trimming were resolved from the DNA. Of roughly 120,000 clones listed, roughly 89% are singletons. This TCR derives from a woman aged 60-75 years with COVID-19, enrolled during active disease. The specimen was peripheral blood.

CDR3 amino acids: CASSERTGRYNEQFF. The CDR3, as DNA: TGTGCCAGCAGTGAGAGGACAGGGCGTTACAATGAGCAGTTCTTC. The rearrangement joins TRBV6-2 or TRBV6-3 to TRBJ2-1; 8 nucleotides agree with TRBD1. Looked up from germline, CDR1 is MNHEY and CDR2 is SVGEGT. V trimming: 5 bases; J trimming: 4 bases; junction bases outside the gene matches: 7. The length of the CDR3 is 15 residues.